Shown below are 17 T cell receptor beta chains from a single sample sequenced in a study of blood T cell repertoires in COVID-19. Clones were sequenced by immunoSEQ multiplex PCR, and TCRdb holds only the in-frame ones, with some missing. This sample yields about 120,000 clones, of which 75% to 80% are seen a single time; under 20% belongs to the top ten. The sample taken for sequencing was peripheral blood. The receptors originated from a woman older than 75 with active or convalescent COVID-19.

The CDR3 region is CASRQTGDEKLFF. The CDR3 nucleotides read TGTGCCAGCAGGCAGACAGGGGACGAAAAACTGTTTTTT. This chain uses TRBV6-5 with TRBJ1-4; TRBD1 agrees at 8 bases. The CDR3 has 13 amino acids. V lost 6 bases and J lost 8; bases outside the gene matches: 5. Germline V gene sequence: CDR1 MNHEY, CDR2 SVGAGI.

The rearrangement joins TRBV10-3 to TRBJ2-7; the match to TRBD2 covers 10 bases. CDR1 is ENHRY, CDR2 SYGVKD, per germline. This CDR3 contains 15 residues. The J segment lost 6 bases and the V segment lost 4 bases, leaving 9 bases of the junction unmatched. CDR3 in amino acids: CAISGTLAGEGEQYF. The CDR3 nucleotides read TGTGCCATCAGTGGAACCCTAGCGGGAGAGGGCGAGCAGTACTTC.

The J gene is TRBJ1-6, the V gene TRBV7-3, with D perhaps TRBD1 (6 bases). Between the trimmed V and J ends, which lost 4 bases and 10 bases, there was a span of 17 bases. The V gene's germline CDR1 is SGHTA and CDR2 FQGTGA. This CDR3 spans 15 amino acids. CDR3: CASSSSSSGVSPLHF. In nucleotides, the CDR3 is TGTGCCAGCAGCTCCAGTAGTTCAGGGGTCTCACCCCTCCACTTT. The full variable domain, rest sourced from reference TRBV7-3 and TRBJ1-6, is GAGVSQTPSNKVTEKGKYVELRCDPISGHTALYWYRQSLGQGPEFLIYFQGTGAADDSGLPNDRFFAVRPEGSVSTLKIQRTERGDSAVYLCASSSSSSGVSPLHFGNGTRLTVT.

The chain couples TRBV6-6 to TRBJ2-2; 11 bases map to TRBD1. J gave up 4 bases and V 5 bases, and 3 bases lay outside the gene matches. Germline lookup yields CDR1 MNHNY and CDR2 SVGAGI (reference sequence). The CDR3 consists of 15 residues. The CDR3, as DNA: TGTGCCAGCAGTCGGGACAGGGGGAGCACCGGGGAGCTGTTTTTT. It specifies CASSRDRGSTGELFF.

The DNA for the CDR3 is TGTGCCAGCAGCCAGACCCTAGCGGGAGGCCCCGGGGAGCTGTTTTTT. Its translation: CASSQTLAGGPGELFF. The V gene is TRBV7-9, the J gene TRBJ2-2, with 11 bases identical to TRBD2. CDR1 is SEHNR and CDR2 is FQNEAQ in the germline V gene (reference sequence). The CDR3 consists of 16 residues. The J segment lost 6 bases and the V segment lost 5 bases, leaving 8 bases of the junction unmatched.

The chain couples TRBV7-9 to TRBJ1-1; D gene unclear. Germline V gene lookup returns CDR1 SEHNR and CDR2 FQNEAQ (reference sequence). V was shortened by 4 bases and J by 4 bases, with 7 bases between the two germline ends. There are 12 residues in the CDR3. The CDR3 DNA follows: TGTGCCAGCAGCTCACTACCCACTGAAGCTTTCTTT. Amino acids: CASSSLPTEAFF.

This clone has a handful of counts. The DNA of the CDR3 is TGCGCCAGCAGCGTGGGACAGCAAGAGACCCAGTACTTC. It specifies CASSVGQQETQYF. This rearrangement joins TRBV5-1 to TRBJ2-5; 7 bases match TRBD1. The J segment lost 2 bases and the V segment lost 4 bases, leaving 2 bases of the junction unmatched. The CDR3 totals 13 residues. Germline V gene data show CDR1 as SGHRS and CDR2 as YFSETQ.

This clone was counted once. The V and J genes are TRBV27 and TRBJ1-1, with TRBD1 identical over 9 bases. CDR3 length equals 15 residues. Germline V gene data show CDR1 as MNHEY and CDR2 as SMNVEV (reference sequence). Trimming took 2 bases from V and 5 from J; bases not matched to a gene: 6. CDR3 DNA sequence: TGTGCCAGCAGTTTAATGGGACAGGGCTTGACTGAAGCTTTCTTT. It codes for CASSLMGQGLTEAFF.

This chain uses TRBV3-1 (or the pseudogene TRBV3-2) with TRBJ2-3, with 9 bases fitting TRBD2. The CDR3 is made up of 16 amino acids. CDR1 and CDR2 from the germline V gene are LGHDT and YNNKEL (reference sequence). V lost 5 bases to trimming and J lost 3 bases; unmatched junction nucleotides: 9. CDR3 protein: CASSDRLSGRTDTQYF. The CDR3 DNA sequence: TGTGCCAGCAGCGATAGACTGAGCGGGAGGACAGATACGCAGTATTTT.

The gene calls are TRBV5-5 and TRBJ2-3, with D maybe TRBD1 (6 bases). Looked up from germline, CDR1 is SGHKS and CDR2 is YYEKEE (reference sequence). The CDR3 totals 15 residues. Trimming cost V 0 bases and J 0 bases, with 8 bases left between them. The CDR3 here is CASSLADRSTDTQYF. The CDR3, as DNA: TGTGCCAGCAGCTTGGCGGACAGAAGCACAGATACGCAGTATTTT.

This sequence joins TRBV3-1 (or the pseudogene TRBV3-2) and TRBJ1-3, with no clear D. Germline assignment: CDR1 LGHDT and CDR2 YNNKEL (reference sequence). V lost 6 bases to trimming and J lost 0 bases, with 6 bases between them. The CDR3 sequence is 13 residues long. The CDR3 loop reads CASSPNSGNTIYF. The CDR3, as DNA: TGTGCCAGCAGTCCAAACTCTGGAAACACCATATATTTT.

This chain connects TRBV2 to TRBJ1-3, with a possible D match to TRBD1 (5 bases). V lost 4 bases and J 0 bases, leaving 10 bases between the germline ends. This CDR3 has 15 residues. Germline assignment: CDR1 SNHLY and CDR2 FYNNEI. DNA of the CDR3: TGTGCCAGCAGTGGCGGACACAACTCTGGAAACACCATATATTTT. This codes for CASSGGHNSGNTIYF.

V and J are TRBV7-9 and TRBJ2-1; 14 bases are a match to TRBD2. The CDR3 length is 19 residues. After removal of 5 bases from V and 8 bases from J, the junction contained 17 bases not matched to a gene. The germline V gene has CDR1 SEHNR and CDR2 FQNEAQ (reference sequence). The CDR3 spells CASSPGTSGRGGGSYEQFF. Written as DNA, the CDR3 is TGTGCCAGCAGCCCGGGGACTAGCGGGAGAGGGGGTGGGTCGTATGAGCAGTTCTTC. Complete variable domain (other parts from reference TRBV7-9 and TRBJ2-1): DTGVSQNPRHKITKRGQNVTFRCDPISEHNRLYWYRQTLGQGPEFLTYFQNEAQLEKSRLLSDRFSAERPKGSFSTLEIQRTEQGDSAMYLCASSPGTSGRGGGSYEQFFGPGTRLTVL.

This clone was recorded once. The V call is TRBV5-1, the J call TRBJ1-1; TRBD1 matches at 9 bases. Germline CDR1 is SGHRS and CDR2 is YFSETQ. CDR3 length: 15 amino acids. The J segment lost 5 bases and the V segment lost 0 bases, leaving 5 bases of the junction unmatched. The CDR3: CASSLDGTGWTEAFF. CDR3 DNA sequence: TGCGCCAGCAGCTTGGACGGGACAGGGTGGACTGAAGCTTTCTTT.

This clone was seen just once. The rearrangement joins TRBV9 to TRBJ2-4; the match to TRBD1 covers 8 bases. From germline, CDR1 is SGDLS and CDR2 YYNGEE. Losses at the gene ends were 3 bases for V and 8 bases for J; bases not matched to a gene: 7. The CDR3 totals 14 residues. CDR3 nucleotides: TGTGCCAGCAGCGAGACAGGGGTTGAGGACATTCAGTACTTC. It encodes CASSETGVEDIQYF.

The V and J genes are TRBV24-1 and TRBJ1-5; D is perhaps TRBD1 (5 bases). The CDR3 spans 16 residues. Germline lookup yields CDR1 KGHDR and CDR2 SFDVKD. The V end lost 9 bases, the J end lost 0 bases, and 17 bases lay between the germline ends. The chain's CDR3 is CATASGGRNSNQPQHF. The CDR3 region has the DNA TGTGCCACCGCAAGCGGGGGGAGGAATAGCAATCAGCCCCAGCATTTT.

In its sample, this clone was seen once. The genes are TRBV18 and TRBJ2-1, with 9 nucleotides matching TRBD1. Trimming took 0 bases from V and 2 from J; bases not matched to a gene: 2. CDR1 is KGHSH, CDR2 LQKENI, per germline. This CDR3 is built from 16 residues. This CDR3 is CASSPPGQGTYNEQFF. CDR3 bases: TGTGCCAGCTCACCACCGGGACAGGGAACCTACAATGAGCAGTTCTTC.